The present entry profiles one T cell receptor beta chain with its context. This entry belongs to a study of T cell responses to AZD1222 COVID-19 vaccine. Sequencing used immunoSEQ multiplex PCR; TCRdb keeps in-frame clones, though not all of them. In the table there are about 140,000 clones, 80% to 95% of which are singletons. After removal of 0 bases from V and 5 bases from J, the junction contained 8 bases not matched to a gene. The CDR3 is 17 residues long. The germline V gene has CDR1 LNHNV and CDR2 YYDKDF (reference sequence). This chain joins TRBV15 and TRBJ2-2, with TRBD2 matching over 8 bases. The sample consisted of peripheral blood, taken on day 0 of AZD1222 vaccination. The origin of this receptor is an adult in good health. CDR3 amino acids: CATSRDNSGMQTGELFF. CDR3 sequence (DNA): TGTGCCACCAGCAGAGATAATAGCGGGATGCAAACCGGGGAGCTGTTTTTT.